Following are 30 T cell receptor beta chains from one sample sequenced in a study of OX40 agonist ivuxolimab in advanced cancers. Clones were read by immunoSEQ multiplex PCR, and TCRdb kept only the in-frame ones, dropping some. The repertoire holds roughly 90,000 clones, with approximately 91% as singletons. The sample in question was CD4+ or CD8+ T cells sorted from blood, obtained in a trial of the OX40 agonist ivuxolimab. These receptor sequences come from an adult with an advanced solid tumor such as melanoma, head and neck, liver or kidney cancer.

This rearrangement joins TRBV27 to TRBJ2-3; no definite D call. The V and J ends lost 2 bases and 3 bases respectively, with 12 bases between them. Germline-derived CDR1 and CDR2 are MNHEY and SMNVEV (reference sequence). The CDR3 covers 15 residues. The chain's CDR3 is CASSLDSFQTDTQYF. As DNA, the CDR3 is TGTGCCAGCAGTTTAGATTCGTTTCAGACAGATACGCAGTATTTT.

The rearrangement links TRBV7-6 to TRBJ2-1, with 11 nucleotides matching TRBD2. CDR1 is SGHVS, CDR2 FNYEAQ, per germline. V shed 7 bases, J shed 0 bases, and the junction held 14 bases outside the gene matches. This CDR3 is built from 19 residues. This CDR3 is CASNPGLAVTPSSYNEQFF. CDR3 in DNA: TGTGCCAGCAACCCGGGACTAGCGGTTACACCGAGCTCCTACAATGAGCAGTTCTTC.

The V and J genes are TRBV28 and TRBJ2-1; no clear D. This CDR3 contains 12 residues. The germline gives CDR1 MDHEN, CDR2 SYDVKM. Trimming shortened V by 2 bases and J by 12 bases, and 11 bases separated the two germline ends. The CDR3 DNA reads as TGTGCCAGCAGTTTAAATTCCCTATCGCAGTTCTTC. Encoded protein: CASSLNSLSQFF. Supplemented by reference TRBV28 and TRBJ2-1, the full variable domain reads DVKVTQSSRYLVKRTGEKVFLECVQDMDHENMFWYRQDPGLGLRLIYFSYDVKMKEKGDIPEGYSVSREKKERFSLILESASTNQTSMYLCASSLNSLSQFFGPGTRLTVL.

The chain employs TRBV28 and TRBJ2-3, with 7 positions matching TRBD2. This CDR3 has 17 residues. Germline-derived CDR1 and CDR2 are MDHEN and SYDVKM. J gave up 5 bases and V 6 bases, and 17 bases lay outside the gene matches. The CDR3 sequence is CASRIRRGREIRDTQYF. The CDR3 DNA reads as TGTGCCAGCAGAATCCGGAGAGGGCGGGAGATTAGAGATACGCAGTATTTT.

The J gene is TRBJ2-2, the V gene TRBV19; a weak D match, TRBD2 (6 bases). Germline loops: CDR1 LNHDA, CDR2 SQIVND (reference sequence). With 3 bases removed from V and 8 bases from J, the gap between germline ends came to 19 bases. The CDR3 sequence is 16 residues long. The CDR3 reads CASSIQYVAGGGELFF. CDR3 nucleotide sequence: TGTGCCAGTAGTATCCAGTATGTTGCAGGAGGGGGGGAGCTGTTTTTT.

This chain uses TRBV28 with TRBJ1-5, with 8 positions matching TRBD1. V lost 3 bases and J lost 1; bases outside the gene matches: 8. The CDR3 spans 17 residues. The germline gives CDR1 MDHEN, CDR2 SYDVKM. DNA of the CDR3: TGTGCCAGCAGTTTCCCAGGACAGGGACGAAGCAATCAGCCCCAGCATTTT. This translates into CASSFPGQGRSNQPQHF.

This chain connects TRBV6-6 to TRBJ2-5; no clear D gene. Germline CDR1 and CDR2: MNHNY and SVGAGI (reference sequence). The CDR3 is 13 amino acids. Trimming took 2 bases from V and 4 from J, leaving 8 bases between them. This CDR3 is CASSYGRGETQYF. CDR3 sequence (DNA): TGTGCCAGCAGTTACGGTCGCGGAGAGACCCAGTACTTC.

CDR3: CASSQGLVGVTRQYF. CDR3 in DNA: TGTGCCAGCAGCCAAGGACTAGTGGGGGTTACGCGGCAGTACTTC. The chain recombines TRBV4-2 with TRBJ2-7, with D perhaps matching TRBD2 (6 bases). CDR1 and CDR2 from the germline V gene are LGHNA and YNFKEQ. V was cut by 1 base and J by 9 bases, with 19 bases left in between. This CDR3 has 15 residues.

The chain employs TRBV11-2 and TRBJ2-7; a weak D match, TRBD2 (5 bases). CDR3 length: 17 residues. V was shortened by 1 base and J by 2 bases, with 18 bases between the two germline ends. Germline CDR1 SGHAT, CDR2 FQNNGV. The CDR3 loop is CASSLGPGISSTYEQYF. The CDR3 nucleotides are TGTGCCAGCAGCTTAGGTCCGGGAATTTCGAGCACCTACGAGCAGTACTTC.

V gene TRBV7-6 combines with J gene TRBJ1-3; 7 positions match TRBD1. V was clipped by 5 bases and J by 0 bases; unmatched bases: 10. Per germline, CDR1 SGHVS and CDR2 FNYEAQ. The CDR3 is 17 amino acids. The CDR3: CASSRIVAGGSGNTIYF. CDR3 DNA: TGTGCCAGCAGCCGTATTGTCGCAGGGGGCTCTGGAAACACCATATATTTT.

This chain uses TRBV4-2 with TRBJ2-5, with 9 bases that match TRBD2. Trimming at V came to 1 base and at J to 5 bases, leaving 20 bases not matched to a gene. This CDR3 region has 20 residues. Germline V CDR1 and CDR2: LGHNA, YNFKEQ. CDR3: CASSQVEGRVREGSIETQYF. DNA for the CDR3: TGTGCCAGCAGCCAAGTTGAGGGTAGGGTGCGGGAGGGATCGATTGAGACCCAGTACTTC.

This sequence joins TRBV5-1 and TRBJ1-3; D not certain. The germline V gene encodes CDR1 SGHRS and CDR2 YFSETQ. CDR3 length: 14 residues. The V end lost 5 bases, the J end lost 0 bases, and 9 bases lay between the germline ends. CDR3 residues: CASRVQDSGNTIYF. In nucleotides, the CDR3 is TGCGCCAGCAGGGTGCAGGACTCTGGAAACACCATATATTTT.

CDR3 DNA: TGTGCCAGCAGCTTTAGCCGGTCGAGGGATACGCAGTATTTT. Its translation is CASSFSRSRDTQYF. This chain uses TRBV7-9 with TRBJ2-3; D uncertain. CDR1 is SEHNR and CDR2 is FQNEAQ in the germline V gene (reference sequence). V dropped 3 bases and J dropped 6 bases, with 13 bases sitting between them. The CDR3 loop spans 14 amino acids.

The CDR3 loop reads CASRRQVPDSYEQYF. CDR3 DNA: TGTGCCAGCAGACGACAAGTCCCCGACTCCTACGAGCAGTACTTC. The genes are TRBV6-5 and TRBJ2-7, with D hard to call. V was trimmed by 6 bases and J by 0 bases, leaving 15 bases between them. Germline assignment: CDR1 MNHEY and CDR2 SVGAGI. The CDR3 covers 15 residues.

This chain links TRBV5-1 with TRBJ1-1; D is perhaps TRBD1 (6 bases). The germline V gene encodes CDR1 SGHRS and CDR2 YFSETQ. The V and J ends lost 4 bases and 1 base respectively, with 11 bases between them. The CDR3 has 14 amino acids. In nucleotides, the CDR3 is TGCGCCAGCAGCGAAACGACAGGGAACACTGAAGCTTTCTTT. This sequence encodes CASSETTGNTEAFF. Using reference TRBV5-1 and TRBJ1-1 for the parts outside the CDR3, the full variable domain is KAGVTQTPRYLIKTRGQQVTLSCSPISGHRSVSWYQQTPGQGLQFLFEYFSETQRNKGNFPGRFSGRQFSNSRSEMNVSTLELGDSALYLCASSETTGNTEAFFGQGTRLTVV.

CDR3 in DNA: TGCGCCAGCAGCCATGGGCCTAGCACAGATACGCAGTATTTT. This sequence encodes CASSHGPSTDTQYF. The chain uses TRBV4-1 and TRBJ2-3, with D unclear. Germline V lookup: CDR1 MGHRA, CDR2 YSYEKL. The CDR3 has 14 amino acids. V dropped 3 bases and J dropped 0 bases, with 7 bases sitting between them.

The chain's CDR3 is CASHTGGRVYEQYF. CDR3 sequence (DNA): TGTGCCAGCCATACGGGGGGGCGCGTCTACGAGCAGTACTTC. The chain links TRBV28 to TRBJ2-7, with TRBD2 identical over 8 bases. Germline CDR1 reads MDHEN; CDR2 reads SYDVKM. The CDR3 is 14 residues long. The junction had 9 bases not matched to a gene; V was cut back by 8 bases and J by 3 bases.

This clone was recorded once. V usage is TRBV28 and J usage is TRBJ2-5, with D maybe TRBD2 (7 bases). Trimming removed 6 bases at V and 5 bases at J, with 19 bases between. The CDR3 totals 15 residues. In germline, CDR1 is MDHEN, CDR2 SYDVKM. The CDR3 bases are TGTGCCAGCAGCAAACCCGCGGGGAGGGGGGAGACCCAGTACTTC. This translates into CASSKPAGRGETQYF.

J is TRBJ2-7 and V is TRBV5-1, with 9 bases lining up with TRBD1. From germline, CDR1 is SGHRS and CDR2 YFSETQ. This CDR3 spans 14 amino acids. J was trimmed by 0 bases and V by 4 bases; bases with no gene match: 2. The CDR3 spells CASSRTGDSYEQYF. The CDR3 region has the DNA TGCGCCAGCAGCCGGACAGGGGACTCCTACGAGCAGTACTTC.

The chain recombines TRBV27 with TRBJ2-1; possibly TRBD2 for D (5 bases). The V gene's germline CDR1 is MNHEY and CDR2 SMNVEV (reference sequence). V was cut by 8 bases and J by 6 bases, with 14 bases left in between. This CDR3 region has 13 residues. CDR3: CASHRLTSNEQFF. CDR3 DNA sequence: TGTGCCAGCCACCGCCTCACTAGCAATGAGCAGTTCTTC.

The CDR3 DNA is TGTGCCAGCCACGGGCCCTCAGATACGCAGTATTTT. It codes for CASHGPSDTQYF. The chain employs TRBV6-5 and TRBJ2-3; D not certain. The germline V and J ends were trimmed by 8 bases and 4 bases, with 10 bases remaining between them. The CDR3 consists of 12 residues. Germline-derived CDR1 and CDR2 are MNHEY and SVGAGI.

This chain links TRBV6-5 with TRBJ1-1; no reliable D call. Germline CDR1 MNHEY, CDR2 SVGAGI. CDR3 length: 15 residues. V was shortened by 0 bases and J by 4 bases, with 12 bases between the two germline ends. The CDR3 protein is CASSYSQSSGTEAFF. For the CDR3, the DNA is TGTGCCAGCAGTTACTCGCAGAGCTCGGGCACTGAAGCTTTCTTT.

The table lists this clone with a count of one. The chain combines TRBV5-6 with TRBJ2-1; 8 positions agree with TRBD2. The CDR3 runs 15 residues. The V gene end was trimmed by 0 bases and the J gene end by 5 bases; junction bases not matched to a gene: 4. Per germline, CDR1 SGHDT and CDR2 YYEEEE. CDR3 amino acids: CASSLGLAGNNEQFF. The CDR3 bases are TGTGCCAGCAGCTTGGGTCTAGCGGGCAACAATGAGCAGTTCTTC.

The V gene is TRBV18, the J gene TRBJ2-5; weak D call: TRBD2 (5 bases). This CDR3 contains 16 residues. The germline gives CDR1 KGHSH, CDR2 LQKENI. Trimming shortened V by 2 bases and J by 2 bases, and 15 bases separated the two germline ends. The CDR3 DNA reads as TGTGCCAGCTCACCAACCCGGGCCCGGGGACAAGAGACCCAGTACTTC. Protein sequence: CASSPTRARGQETQYF. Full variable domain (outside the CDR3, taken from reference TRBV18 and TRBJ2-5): NAGVMQNPRHLVRRRGQEARLRCSPMKGHSHVYWYRQLPEEGLKFMVYLQKENIIDESGMPKERFSAEFPKEGPSILRIQQVVRGDSAAYFCASSPTRARGQETQYFGPGTRLLVL.

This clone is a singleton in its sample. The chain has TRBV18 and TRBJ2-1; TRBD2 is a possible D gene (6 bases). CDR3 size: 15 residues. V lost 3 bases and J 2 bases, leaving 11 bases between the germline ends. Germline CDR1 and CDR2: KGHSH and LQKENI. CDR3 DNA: TGTGCCAGCTCACCTAGCGGAGGGGCCTACAATGAGCAGTTCTTC. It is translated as CASSPSGGAYNEQFF. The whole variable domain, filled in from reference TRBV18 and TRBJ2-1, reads NAGVMQNPRHLVRRRGQEARLRCSPMKGHSHVYWYRQLPEEGLKFMVYLQKENIIDESGMPKERFSAEFPKEGPSILRIQQVVRGDSAAYFCASSPSGGAYNEQFFGPGTRLTVL.

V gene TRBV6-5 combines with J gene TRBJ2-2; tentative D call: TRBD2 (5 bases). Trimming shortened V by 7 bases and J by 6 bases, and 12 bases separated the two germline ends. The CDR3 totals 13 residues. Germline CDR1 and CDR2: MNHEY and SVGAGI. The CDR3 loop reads CASNRDYAGELFF. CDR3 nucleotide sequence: TGTGCCAGCAACCGAGACTACGCCGGGGAGCTGTTTTTT.

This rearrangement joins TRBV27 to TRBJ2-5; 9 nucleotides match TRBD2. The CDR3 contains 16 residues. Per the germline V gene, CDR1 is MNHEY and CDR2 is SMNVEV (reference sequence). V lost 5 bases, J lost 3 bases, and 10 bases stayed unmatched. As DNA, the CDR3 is TGTGCCAGCAGTGGCGGGAGGGCCTTTGGAGAAGAGACCCAGTACTTC. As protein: CASSGGRAFGEETQYF.

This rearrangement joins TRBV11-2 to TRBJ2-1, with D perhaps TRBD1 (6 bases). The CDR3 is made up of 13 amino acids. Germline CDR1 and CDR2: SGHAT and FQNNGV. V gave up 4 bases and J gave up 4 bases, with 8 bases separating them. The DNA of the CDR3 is TGTGCCAGCAGCTGGACAGCATACAATGAGCAGTTCTTC. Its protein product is CASSWTAYNEQFF.

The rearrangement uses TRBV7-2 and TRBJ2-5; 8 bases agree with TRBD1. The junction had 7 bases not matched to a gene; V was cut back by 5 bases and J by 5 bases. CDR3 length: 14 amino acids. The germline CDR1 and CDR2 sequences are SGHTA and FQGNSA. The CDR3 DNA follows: TGTGCCAGCAGCGTGGACAGGGCTGGGGAGACCCAGTACTTC. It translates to CASSVDRAGETQYF.

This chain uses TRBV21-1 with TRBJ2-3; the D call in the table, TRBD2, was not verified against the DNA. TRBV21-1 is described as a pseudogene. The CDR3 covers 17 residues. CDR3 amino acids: CASSKAGKNSGIDTQYF. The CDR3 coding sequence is TGTGCCAGCAGCAAAGCCGGGAAGAATAGCGGGATAGATACGCAGTATTTT.